Listed here are 14 T cell receptor beta chains from one sample, sequenced in a study of T cells after yellow fever vaccination. Each CDR3 protein is one row after TCRdb ran MiXCR on the 5' RACE reads. The table has 350,000 to 450,000 distinct CDR3 sequences, about 6% seen once; the top ten hold over 12%. Here the sequenced sample was PBMCs, taken 5 days after the yellow fever booster vaccination. These receptors all stem from a man aged 25-45 years who received the YFV17D yellow fever vaccine.

This clonotype was counted ten times or more. The chain has TRBV7-6 and TRBJ2-7; either TRBD1 or TRBD2 may supply D (5 bases each). V was pared by 1 base and J by 1 base, with 11 bases between. The germline V gene encodes CDR1 SGHVS and CDR2 FNYEAQ. The CDR3 extends over 15 amino acids. Here the CDR3 DNA reads TGTGCCAGCAGCTTAGGACGGGACGGGTCCTACGAGCAGTACTTC. Its protein product is CASSLGRDGSYEQYF.

The J gene is TRBJ2-5, the V gene TRBV18; a possible D gene is TRBD1 (6 bases). The V and J ends lost 2 bases and 6 bases respectively, with 10 bases between them. This CDR3 contains 13 residues. CDR1 and CDR2 from the germline V gene are KGHSH and LQKENI. In nucleotides, the CDR3 is TGTGCCAGCTCACCAGGGGACACCCAGACCCAGTACTTC. Protein product: CASSPGDTQTQYF. Complete variable domain (other parts from reference TRBV18 and TRBJ2-5): NAGVMQNPRHLVRRRGQEARLRCSPMKGHSHVYWYRQLPEEGLKFMVYLQKENIIDESGMPKERFSAEFPKEGPSILRIQQVVRGDSAAYFCASSPGDTQTQYFGPGTRLLVL.

The sample holds a few counts of this clonotype. The chain couples TRBV27 to TRBJ2-2; tentatively, D is TRBD1 (7 bases). CDR1 and CDR2 (germline): MNHEY, SMNVEV (reference sequence). CDR3 length: 14 amino acids. V was clipped by 10 bases and J by 3 bases, with 15 bases between them. The CDR3 protein is CATHDREDTGELFF. The DNA for the CDR3 is TGTGCCACCCACGACAGGGAGGACACCGGGGAGCTGTTTTTT.

This clonotype was recorded a few times. The CDR3 sequence: CSATPGQENNEQFF. CDR3 nucleotides: TGCAGTGCTACTCCGGGACAAGAGAACAATGAGCAGTTCTTC. V usage is TRBV20-1 and J usage is TRBJ2-1; a possible D gene is TRBD1 (6 bases). V gave up 4 bases and J gave up 5 bases, with 15 bases separating them. The germline gives CDR1 DFQATT, CDR2 SNEGSKA (reference sequence). CDR3 length: 14 residues.

This clonotype was observed many times. This chain links TRBV24-1 with TRBJ2-3, with 7 bases fitting TRBD2. This CDR3 comprises 16 residues. Germline V lookup: CDR1 KGHDR, CDR2 SFDVKD. V dropped 4 bases and J dropped 3; count of bases not matched to a gene: 9. CDR3 residues: CATSDVGGGMTDTQYF. Here the CDR3 DNA reads TGTGCCACCAGTGACGTTGGGGGAGGGATGACAGATACGCAGTATTTT.

This clonotype was recorded a few times. J is TRBJ2-1 and V is TRBV4-3, with D possibly TRBD1 on 6 matching bases. V was shortened by 2 bases and J by 1 base, with 9 bases between the two germline ends. Germline assignment: CDR1 LGHNA and CDR2 YSLEER. The CDR3 spans 15 residues. The CDR3 here is CASSQQGTSYNEQFF. The CDR3 DNA reads TGCGCCAGCAGCCAACAGGGGACGTCCTACAATGAGCAGTTCTTC.

This chain uses TRBV9 with TRBJ1-2; 8 bases align to TRBD1. There are 14 residues in the CDR3. In germline, CDR1 is SGDLS, CDR2 YYNGEE. The V and J ends lost 4 bases and 5 bases, in that order; junction bases with no gene match: 7. CDR3 DNA: TGTGCCAGCAGCTCGACAGGGGCAGGATATGGCTACACCTTC. This translates into CASSSTGAGYGYTF.

V and J are TRBV12-3 or TRBV12-4 and TRBJ2-2; TRBD2 is a possible D gene (6 bases). V lost 8 bases to trimming and J lost 7 bases, with 14 bases between them. CDR3 length: 13 amino acids. Here the CDR3 reads CASFYGRDGELFF. Written as DNA, the CDR3 is TGTGCCAGCTTCTACGGGCGGGACGGGGAGCTGTTTTTT.

This clonotype was observed a few times. V is TRBV5-1 and J is TRBJ2-4, with 8 bases that match TRBD1. This CDR3 has 15 residues. Germline V gene lookup returns CDR1 SGHRS and CDR2 YFSETQ. After removal of 3 bases from V and 8 bases from J, the junction contained 10 bases not matched to a gene. DNA for the CDR3: TGCGCCAGCAGCTCAGTCCCGGGACAGGATGACATTCAGTACTTC. Its protein product is CASSSVPGQDDIQYF.

This clonotype was recorded many times. This chain uses TRBV5-1 with TRBJ2-5; 8 bases align to TRBD2. Germline loops: CDR1 SGHRS, CDR2 YFSETQ. The junction had 6 bases not matched to a gene; V was cut back by 3 bases and J by 5 bases. CDR3 length equals 14 residues. In nucleotides, the CDR3 is TGCGCCAGCAGCTCGGGTCCGGGGGGGGAGACCCAGTACTTC. This gives the protein CASSSGPGGETQYF.

This clonotype was observed at least ten times. This CDR3 is CASSLSTSGRTGELFF. The CDR3 coding sequence is TGCGCCAGCAGCTTGTCCACTAGCGGGAGAACCGGGGAGCTGTTTTTT. The J gene is TRBJ2-2, the V gene TRBV5-1; TRBD2 aligns across 11 bases. CDR3 length: 16 amino acids. The V segment lost 1 base and the J segment 5 bases; nucleotides outside the gene matches: 4. From germline, CDR1 is SGHRS and CDR2 YFSETQ.

This clonotype was seen repeatedly, ten times or more. The chain is built from TRBV27 and TRBJ1-2; no clear D. The CDR3 loop spans 13 amino acids. Germline V CDR1 and CDR2: MNHEY, SMNVEV (reference sequence). Deletions cut 8 bases from V and 4 bases from J, with 14 bases between. The CDR3 region is CASSADGIYGYTF. CDR3 sequence (DNA): TGTGCCAGCTCTGCGGACGGAATCTATGGCTACACCTTC.

This chain uses TRBV27 with TRBJ2-3; possible D gene TRBD2, 6 bases. V was clipped by 3 bases and J by 4 bases, with 11 bases between them. Germline V CDR1 and CDR2: MNHEY, SMNVEV (reference sequence). The CDR3 contains 14 residues. The CDR3 region has the DNA TGTGCCAGCAGTTTTTGGGCGGGGTCAGATACGCAGTATTTT. It translates to CASSFWAGSDTQYF.

Details on this clonotype: A much more abundant neighbour one base away suggests this may be a read error. The J gene is TRBJ2-3, the V gene TRBV20-1, with D possibly TRBD1 on 5 matching bases. Germline V gene sequence: CDR1 DFQATT, CDR2 SNEGSKA (reference sequence). This CDR3 spans 16 amino acids. In DNA form, the CDR3 reads TGCTGTGCTGTTCGCCCGACAGAGTTTAAATCGGATACGCAGTATTTT. The encoded protein is CCAVRPTEFKSDTQYF.